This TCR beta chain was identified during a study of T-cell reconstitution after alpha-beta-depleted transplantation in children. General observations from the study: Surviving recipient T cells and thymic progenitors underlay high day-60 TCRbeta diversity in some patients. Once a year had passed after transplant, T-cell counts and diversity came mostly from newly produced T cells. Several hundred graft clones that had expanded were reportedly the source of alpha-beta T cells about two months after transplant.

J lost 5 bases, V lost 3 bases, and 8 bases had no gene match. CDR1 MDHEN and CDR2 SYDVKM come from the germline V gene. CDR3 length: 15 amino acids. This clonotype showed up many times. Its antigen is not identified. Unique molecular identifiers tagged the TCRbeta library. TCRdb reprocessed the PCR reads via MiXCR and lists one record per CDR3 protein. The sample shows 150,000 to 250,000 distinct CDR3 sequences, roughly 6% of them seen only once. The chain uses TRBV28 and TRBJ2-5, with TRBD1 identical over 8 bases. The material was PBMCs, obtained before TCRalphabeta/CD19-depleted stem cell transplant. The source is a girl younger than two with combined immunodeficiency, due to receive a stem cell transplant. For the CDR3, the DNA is TGTGCCAGCAGTTTGCGGACAGGGCGCGAGGAGACCCAGTACTTC. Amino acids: CASSLRTGREETQYF.